A single TCR beta chain is shown here with its context. Its antigen is still unknown. The table came from immunoSEQ multiplex PCR; TCRdb's copy has only in-frame clones and leaves some out. The table has 150,000 to 160,000 clones, 90% to 95% seen once. The entry originates in a study of T cell responses to AZD1222 COVID-19 vaccine. Study-wide points: The sample set comprised mostly white British donors with more females, and clonal diversity was possibly underestimated. Just 5 to 7 AZD1222 recipients were seropositive at baseline. Only after the peak T cell response were repertoires sampled.

Germline V lookup: CDR1 LNHNV, CDR2 YYDKDF (reference sequence). V was pared by 0 bases and J by 7 bases, with 7 bases of the junction left unmatched. This CDR3 has 15 residues. The receptor was derived from an adult who received the AZD1222 COVID-19 vaccine. The J gene is TRBJ2-5, the V gene TRBV15; 8 nucleotides match TRBD2. Material: peripheral blood, obtained 28 days after the second AZD1222 dose. CDR3 loop: CATSRDRGGLGTQYF. The CDR3 DNA sequence: TGTGCCACCAGCAGAGATCGGGGGGGTCTGGGGACCCAGTACTTC.